The 27 T cell receptor beta chains below all came from one sample that was sequenced in a study of T cells in Graves' hyperthyroidism and ophthalmopathy. The CDR3 regions of TCR beta were amplified from RNA transcripts. Carried out on the TCR CDR3, a first-round RT-PCR used the HTBI primer set. From the multiplex PCR reads, TCRdb called clonotypes with MiXCR, one entry per CDR3 protein. The data hold 400,000 or so distinct CDR3 sequences, with about 15% observed a single time. Sequences were obtained from blood. All receptors derive from a woman aged 55-69 years with Graves' ophthalmopathy.

Many counts were recorded for this clonotype. This chain joins TRBV5-1 and TRBJ1-1; 7 bases are shared with TRBD1. This CDR3 is 15 amino acids long. In germline, CDR1 is SGHRS, CDR2 YFSETQ. V shed 4 bases and J 1 base; nucleotides not matched to a gene: 7. CDR3 sequence reads: CASSLRTGTNTEAFF. Here the CDR3 DNA reads TGCGCCAGCAGCCTGAGGACAGGAACGAACACTGAAGCTTTCTTT.

This clonotype was picked up a small number of times. V usage is TRBV4-2 and J usage is TRBJ2-2; tentative D call: TRBD2 (6 bases). Trimming removed 0 bases at V and 6 bases at J, with 11 bases between. Germline CDR1 LGHNA, CDR2 YNFKEQ. This CDR3 contains 15 residues. The CDR3 sequence: CASSQDREWAGELFF. The DNA of the CDR3 is TGTGCCAGCAGCCAAGATCGGGAGTGGGCCGGGGAGCTGTTTTTT.

This clonotype was observed a handful of times. Since a much larger clone is just one base distant, this may be a read error. The chain joins TRBV3-1 to TRBJ2-5, with 7 bases that match TRBD1. J lost 3 bases, V lost 0 bases, and 7 bases had no gene match. The germline V gene has CDR1 LGHDT and CDR2 YNNKEL (reference sequence). The CDR3 has 16 residues. CDR3 residues: CASSQDHSGGKETQYF. The CDR3 DNA reads TGTGCCAGCAGCCAAGATCATTCAGGGGGAAAAGAGACCCAGTACTTC.

This chain joins TRBV9 and TRBJ2-1; D uncertain. Trimming removed 0 bases from V and 4 bases from J, with 5 bases in between. This CDR3 comprises 13 residues. The germline CDR1 and CDR2 sequences are SGDLS and YYNGEE. The CDR3 is CASSVAGYNEQFF. CDR3 DNA: TGTGCCAGCAGCGTAGCTGGGTACAATGAGCAGTTCTTC.

There are a few counts of this clonotype. The V and J genes are TRBV5-4 and TRBJ2-2; 9 bases agree with TRBD2. The CDR3 extends over 16 amino acids. The J segment lost 3 bases and the V segment lost 1 base, leaving 4 bases of the junction unmatched. Germline assignment: CDR1 SGHNT and CDR2 YYREEE (reference sequence). The CDR3: CASSLLAGADTGELFF. Written as DNA, the CDR3 is TGTGCCAGCAGCTTGTTAGCGGGAGCCGACACCGGGGAGCTGTTTTTT.

The V call is TRBV19, the J call TRBJ2-7; D is perhaps TRBD2 (5 bases). The germline V and J ends were trimmed by 5 bases and 3 bases, with 14 bases remaining between them. The germline CDR1 and CDR2 sequences are LNHDA and SQIVND (reference sequence). CDR3 length equals 14 residues. CDR3 sequence: CASSERTGNYEQYF. The CDR3, as DNA: TGTGCCAGTAGTGAAAGAACGGGGAACTACGAGCAGTACTTC.

This clonotype was counted a few times. V usage is TRBV28 and J usage is TRBJ2-1, with D uncertain. There are 13 residues in the CDR3. The germline V gene has CDR1 MDHEN and CDR2 SYDVKM. Trimming cost V 8 bases and J 7 bases, with 15 bases left between them. This CDR3 is CASSKGTWNEQFF. The CDR3 DNA reads as TGTGCCAGCTCAAAAGGAACGTGGAATGAGCAGTTCTTC.

This clonotype appeared a few times. The chain recombines TRBV25-1 with TRBJ1-2; D unclear. The CDR3 covers 12 residues. Germline V gene sequence: CDR1 MGHDK, CDR2 SYGVNS. The V end was cut by 10 bases, the J end by 8 bases, with 17 bases between. CDR3 DNA sequence: TGTGCCATCCTTTCCCCATCTGAGGGCTACACCTTC. It is translated as CAILSPSEGYTF.

This clonotype turned up a few times. A read error may account for a junction end that differs from germline. The J gene is TRBJ2-7, the V gene TRBV20-1; TRBD1 aligns across 10 bases. CDR3 length: 15 residues. CDR1 and CDR2 from the germline V gene are DFQATT and SNEGSKA (reference sequence). The chain's CDR3 is CSARGTGAAPYEQCF. In DNA, the CDR3 is TGCAGTGCTAGGGGGACAGGGGCCGCTCCCTACGAGCAGTGCTTC.

This clonotype came up many times. The gene calls are TRBV6-5 and TRBJ2-1; the match to TRBD2 covers 11 bases. This CDR3 spans 17 amino acids. Unmatched junction bases numbered 12, after V lost 0 bases and J lost 11 bases. Per germline, CDR1 MNHEY and CDR2 SVGAGI. The CDR3 sequence is CASSYSIGASGRQKQFF. The CDR3 DNA is TGTGCCAGCAGTTACTCGATCGGGGCTAGCGGGAGGCAGAAGCAGTTCTTC.

This clonotype was detected only a few times. This CDR3 reads CASSLLPRTSGGEQFF. In nucleotides, the CDR3 is TGTGCCAGCAGCCTACTCCCCAGGACTAGCGGCGGTGAGCAGTTCTTC. The chain combines TRBV28 with TRBJ2-1, with 10 nucleotides matching TRBD2. V shed 6 bases and J 9 bases; nucleotides not matched to a gene: 14. Germline-derived CDR1 and CDR2 are MDHEN and SYDVKM. The CDR3 sequence is 16 residues long. Full variable domain (rest looked up from reference TRBV28 and TRBJ2-1): DVKVTQSSRYLVKRTGEKVFLECVQDMDHENMFWYRQDPGLGLRLIYFSYDVKMKEKGDIPEGYSVSREKKERFSLILESASTNQTSMYLCASSLLPRTSGGEQFFGPGTRLTVL.

In its sample, this clonotype was seen many times. V is TRBV5-5 and J is TRBJ2-5; D possibly corresponds to TRBD1 (6 bases). The V end lost 5 bases, the J end lost 2 bases, and 25 bases lay between the germline ends. Germline assignment: CDR1 SGHKS and CDR2 YYEKEE (reference sequence). The CDR3 spans 18 residues. The CDR3 coding sequence is TGTGCCAGCAGAACTCAACCGGGACACCCACTAATACAAGAGACCCAGTACTTC. Translating it yields CASRTQPGHPLIQETQYF. Together with reference TRBV5-5 and TRBJ2-5, the CDR3 gives the full variable domain: DAGVTQSPTHLIKTRGQQVTLRCSPISGHKSVSWYQQVLGQGPQFIFQYYEKEERGRGNFPDRFSARQFPNYSSELNVNALLLGDSALYLCASRTQPGHPLIQETQYFGPGTRLLVL.

This clonotype showed up many times. The CDR3 bases are TGCAGTGCTAACCCTTGGACTAGCGGCTCCTACAATGAGCAGTTCTTC. It encodes CSANPWTSGSYNEQFF. This chain links TRBV20-1 with TRBJ2-1, with 10 bases lining up with TRBD2. With 4 bases clipped from V and 0 bases from J, the junction kept 6 bases outside the gene matches. This CDR3 is 16 amino acids long. Germline V CDR1 and CDR2: DFQATT, SNEGSKA (reference sequence).

This clonotype has only a few counts. The V call is TRBV24-1, the J call TRBJ2-3; weak D call: TRBD1 (5 bases). The CDR3 is made up of 13 amino acids. Per the germline V gene, CDR1 is KGHDR and CDR2 is SFDVKD. V shed 4 bases and J shed 1 base, with 5 bases lying between them. CDR3 sequence (DNA): TGTGCCACCAGTGACAGGGGCACAGATACGCAGTATTTT. It yields the protein CATSDRGTDTQYF.

This clonotype was detected many times. V is TRBV9 and J is TRBJ1-1; D is perhaps TRBD1 (5 bases). The CDR3 contains 16 residues. Germline-derived CDR1 and CDR2 are SGDLS and YYNGEE. V lost 0 bases and J 1 base, leaving 13 bases between the germline ends. In DNA, the CDR3 is TGTGCCAGCAGCGTAGGGACACGGTACCGGAACACTGAAGCTTTCTTT. As protein: CASSVGTRYRNTEAFF.

Here the CDR3 DNA reads TGCAGCGTTGGCCGCGTCGACTATGGCTACACCTTC. Its protein product is CSVGRVDYGYTF. The rearrangement links TRBV29-1 to TRBJ1-2; D not resolved. Germline CDR1 reads SQVTM; CDR2 reads ANQGSEA. CDR3 length: 12 amino acids. V lost 4 bases to trimming and J lost 3 bases, with 9 bases between them.

This clonotype has just a few counts. This rearrangement joins TRBV29-1 to TRBJ2-3; a possible D gene is TRBD1 (5 bases). The CDR3 runs 15 residues. V was cut by 0 bases and J by 4 bases, with 14 bases left in between. Germline-derived CDR1 and CDR2 are SQVTM and ANQGSEA. CDR3 region: CSVEEAARVADTQYF. The CDR3 DNA sequence: TGCAGCGTTGAAGAGGCGGCCAGGGTGGCAGATACGCAGTATTTT.

This clonotype has only a few counts. The chain carries TRBV11-1 and TRBJ2-2, with 7 bases identical to TRBD2. The CDR3 totals 16 residues. The J segment lost 4 bases and the V segment lost 3 bases, leaving 8 bases of the junction unmatched. From germline, CDR1 is SGHAT and CDR2 FQDESV (reference sequence). Here the CDR3 DNA reads TGTGCCAGCAGCTTCTCGGCGGGAGAATCCACCGGGGAGCTGTTTTTT. Translated: CASSFSAGESTGELFF. Supplemented by reference TRBV11-1 and TRBJ2-2, the full variable domain reads EAEVAQSPRYKITEKSQAVAFWCDPISGHATLYWYRQILGQGPELLVQFQDESVVDDSQLPKDRFSAERLKGVDSTLKIQPAELGDSAMYLCASSFSAGESTGELFFGEGSRLTVL.

This clonotype was detected a few times. The rearrangement links TRBV30 to TRBJ1-5; no reliable D call. Germline assignment: CDR1 GTSNPN and CDR2 SVGIG (reference sequence). The ends were cut back, 1 base at V and 3 bases at J, with 10 bases in the middle. The CDR3 contains 14 residues. The CDR3 DNA reads TGTGCCTGGAGTGACAGATTACTCAATCAGCCCCAGCATTTT. This sequence encodes CAWSDRLLNQPQHF. The variable domain in full, with the rest retrieved from reference TRBV30 and TRBJ1-5, is SQTIHQWPATLVQPVGSPLSLECTVEGTSNPNLYWYRQAAGRGLQLLFYSVGIGQISSEVPQNLSASRPQDRQFILSSKKLLLSDSGFYLCAWSDRLLNQPQHFGDGTRLSIL.

This clonotype showed up just a few times. The chain uses TRBV20-1 and TRBJ2-7, with D perhaps being TRBD1 or TRBD2 (5 bases each). CDR1 is DFQATT and CDR2 is SNEGSKA in the germline V gene (reference sequence). The CDR3 is 14 residues long. V gave up 3 bases and J gave up 6 bases, with 18 bases separating them. The CDR3 DNA reads as TGCAGTGCTAGTGTAGGGACCCCGGCGACCGAGCAGTACTTC. Its translation: CSASVGTPATEQYF.

This clonotype was observed at least ten times. This chain joins TRBV3-1 and TRBJ1-2, with TRBD1 identical over 8 bases. This CDR3 is built from 13 residues. Germline CDR1 LGHDT, CDR2 YNNKEL (reference sequence). J gave up 5 bases and V 5 bases, and 4 bases lay outside the gene matches. The CDR3 loop is CASSIRQGYGYTF. The CDR3 DNA reads TGTGCCAGCAGCATCCGACAGGGGTATGGCTACACCTTC.

This clonotype was counted only a few times. A much larger clone sits a single nucleotide away, making a read error possible. The chain combines TRBV2 with TRBJ2-1; 9 bases match TRBD2. The CDR3 consists of 16 residues. The germline CDR1 and CDR2 sequences are SNHLY and FYNNEI. The CDR3, as DNA: TGTGCCAGCAGTGAGTATCCGCTAGCGGGGTACAATGAGCGGTTCTTC. It yields the protein CASSEYPLAGYNERFF.

This clonotype was seen a few times. The chain couples TRBV7-8 to TRBJ2-7; a weak D match, TRBD1 (6 bases). V was clipped by 5 bases and J by 1 base, with 15 bases between them. Germline values: CDR1 SGHVS, CDR2 FQNEAQ. This CDR3 spans 15 amino acids. As DNA, the CDR3 is TGTGCCAGCAGCCCCCCCGGCAGGGGATCCTACGAGCAGTACTTC. As protein: CASSPPGRGSYEQYF.

This clonotype was observed many times. The V call is TRBV27, the J call TRBJ2-2, with 9 bases that match TRBD2. The CDR3 sequence is 16 residues long. Germline V gene lookup returns CDR1 MNHEY and CDR2 SMNVEV (reference sequence). V lost 4 bases and J lost 4; bases outside the gene matches: 7. The CDR3, as DNA: TGTGCCAGCAGTTCCTTAGCGGGAGTTGGCACCGGGGAGCTGTTTTTT. It encodes CASSSLAGVGTGELFF.

Of note for this clonotype: One end of the junction fails to match germline, which may point to a read error. V usage is TRBV6-1 and J usage is TRBJ2-2, with D possibly being TRBD1 or TRBD2 (5 bases each). The CDR3 runs to 14 residues. The germline V gene has CDR1 MNHNS and CDR2 SASEGT. The CDR3 is CDSSTGPNTGELFF. CDR3 DNA sequence: TGTGACAGCAGCACGGGACCGAACACCGGGGAGCTGTTTTTT.

The V and J genes are TRBV6-1 and TRBJ2-2, with D uncertain. The CDR3 is made up of 14 amino acids. The V end lost 2 bases, the J end lost 8 bases, and 12 bases lay between the germline ends. The germline gives CDR1 MNHNS, CDR2 SASEGT. The CDR3 nucleotides are TGTGCCAGCAGTGAAAGTTATGGACCGGGGGAGCTGTTTTTT. Protein sequence: CASSESYGPGELFF.

This clonotype was counted between two and nine times. The rearrangement uses TRBV28 and TRBJ2-2; D is uncertain. CDR3 length equals 14 residues. Germline assignment: CDR1 MDHEN and CDR2 SYDVKM. V dropped 7 bases and J dropped 2 bases, with 11 bases sitting between them. CDR3 nucleotides: TGTGCCAGCATCCCACAGAGAAACACCGGGGAGCTGTTTTTT. The encoded protein is CASIPQRNTGELFF.